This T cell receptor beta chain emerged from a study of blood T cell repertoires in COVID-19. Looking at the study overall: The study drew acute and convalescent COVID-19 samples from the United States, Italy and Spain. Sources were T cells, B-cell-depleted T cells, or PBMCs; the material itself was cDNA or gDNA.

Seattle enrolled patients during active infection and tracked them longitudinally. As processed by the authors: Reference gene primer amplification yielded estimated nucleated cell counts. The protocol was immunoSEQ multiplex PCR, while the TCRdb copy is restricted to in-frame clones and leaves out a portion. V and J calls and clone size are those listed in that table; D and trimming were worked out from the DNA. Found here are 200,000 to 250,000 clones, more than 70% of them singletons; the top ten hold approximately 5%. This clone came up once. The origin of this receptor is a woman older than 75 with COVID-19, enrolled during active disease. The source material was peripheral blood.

This CDR3 reads CASSPLADSGKLFF. The CDR3 coding sequence is TGTGCCAGCTCACCACTCGCGGACAGTGGGAAACTGTTTTTT. The chain joins TRBV18 to TRBJ1-4; D possibly corresponds to TRBD1 (6 bases). Germline V gene lookup returns CDR1 KGHSH and CDR2 LQKENI. Trimming left V 1 base short and J 11 bases short, with 14 bases between. The CDR3 sequence is 14 residues long.